This is a list of T cell receptor beta chains from one sample in a study of cytomegalovirus exposure and HLA in healthy donors. Some clones are missing from TCRdb's copy, which holds only in-frame ones; the method was immunoSEQ multiplex PCR. Among roughly 190,000 clones listed, roughly 80% were seen once. Sequencing was carried out using PBMCs. The receptors here all came from a woman aged 18-29 years in good health and CMV-seronegative. Each CDR3 is given with its conserved first and last residue. The D gene is left open where the match is weak. A clone size is listed for some rows: how often the clone was seen (once, few, many), or a class if it is expanded.

>TRBJ2-7|.|TRBD1|TRBV11-2
TGTGCCAGCAGCTTAGGGGGACAGGGGACCTACGAGCAGTACTTC
CASSLGGQGTYEQYF
>TRBJ1-1|.|.|TRBV29-1
TGCAGCGCTCAACGAGCAGGGAAGCTGAACACTGAAGCTTTCTTT
CSAQRAGKLNTEAFF
>TRBJ2-5|.|.|TRBV18
TGTGCCAGCTCATCCTACGGGGGTACAGAGACCCAGTACTTC
CASSSYGGTETQYF
>TRBJ2-2|.|.|TRBV7-2
TGTGCCAGCAGCTTCCAGAGGAACGGGGAGCTGTTTTTT
CASSFQRNGELFF
>TRBJ1-2|once|TRBD1|TRBV6-5
TGTGCCAGCAGGCCGGGACAGGGGCCAGCGACTGGCTACACCTTC
CASRPGQGPATGYTF
>TRBJ2-2|.|.|TRBV21-1
TGTGCCAGCAGCAAAGTAACAGGAGTCGGTGCCGGGGAGCTGTTTTTT
CASSKVTGVGAGELFF
>TRBJ1-2|.|.|TRBV30
TGTGCCTGGAATAATGGCTACACCTTC
CAWNNGYTF
>TRBJ1-1|.|.|TRBV27
TGTGCCAGCAGTTTGGACGGGGTGAACACTGAAGCTTTCTTT
CASSLDGVNTEAFF
>TRBJ2-2|few|.|TRBV19
TGTGCCAGTAGTACCCAGGCGAACACCGGGGAGCTGTTTTTT
CASSTQANTGELFF
>TRBJ1-2|.|.|TRBV28
TGTGCCAGCAGTTTGTGCCCCGGGTCCCATGGCTACACCTTC
CASSLCPGSHGYTF
>TRBJ2-1|.|TRBD2|TRBV19
TGTGCCAGTAGTAAGAAGGGACTAGCGGGATACAATGAGCAGTTCTTC
CASSKKGLAGYNEQFF
>TRBJ2-7|.|.|TRBV7-2
TGTGCCAGCAGCCCCTACGGTTACGAGCAGTACTTC
CASSPYGYEQYF
>TRBJ1-6|once|.|TRBV27
TGTGCCAGCAGCTCCAGTAATTCACCCCTCCACTTT
CASSSSNSPLHF
>TRBJ1-2|.|.|TRBV18
TGTGCCAGCTCACCAGCGGGGTATGGCTACACCTTC
CASSPAGYGYTF
>TRBJ2-3|.|TRBD2|TRBV5-6
TGTGCCAGCAGCTTTTGGACTAGCGGGAGTCCAGATACGCAGTATTTT
CASSFWTSGSPDTQYF
>TRBJ2-4|.|.|TRBV5-8
TGTGCCAGCACCGGGAGGACTAGGGGGAGCATTCAGTACTTC
CASTGRTRGSIQYF
>TRBJ2-6|few|.|TRBV7-2
TGTGCCAGCAGCGGTCAGGCAGCAGCTGGGGCCAACGTCCTGACTTTC
CASSGQAAAGANVLTF
>TRBJ2-4|.|.|TRBV7-2
TGTGCCAGCAGCCCAATACAGGGTGTCCAGTACTTC
CASSPIQGVQYF
>TRBJ2-7|.|TRBD2|TRBV10-1
TGCGCCAGCAGTGATGGGGGACTAGCGGGGTACGAGCAGTACTTC
CASSDGGLAGYEQYF
>TRBJ2-1|.|.|TRBV10-1
TGCGCCAGCAGTGAGTCGACAGTATCTGAGCAGTTCTTC
CASSESTVSEQFF
>TRBJ2-2|.|TRBD2|TRBV6-1
TGTGCCAGCAGTGATCTAGCGGGAGGTGGAACCGGGGAGCTGTTTTTT
CASSDLAGGGTGELFF
>TRBJ1-2|.|.|TRBV7-2
TGTGCCAGCAGACAGGACGCTAACTATGGCTACACCTTC
CASRQDANYGYTF
>TRBJ2-3|.|.|TRBV7-2
TGTGCCAGCAGCTTAGGGCCCTCTGTTCGCTCCACAGATACGCAGTATTTT
CASSLGPSVRSTDTQYF
>TRBJ2-7|.|.|TRBV28
TGTGCCAGCGATCCCTCTAGCCGCCCTGGCGAGCAGTACTTC
CASDPSSRPGEQYF
>TRBJ2-7|.|TRBD2|TRBV29-1
TGCAGCGCGACTCGTGCGGGAGGGACAACATACGAGCAGTACTTC
CSATRAGGTTYEQYF
>TRBJ2-1|.|.|TRBV27
TGTGCCAGCAGTTTTCTACGGGGGGCGAATAATGAGCAGTTCTTC
CASSFLRGANNEQFF
>TRBJ2-1|.|TRBD2|TRBV11-2
TGTGCCAGCAGAAGAAGGGCTAGCATTGGGGGGGATGAGCAGTTCTTC
CASRRRASIGGDEQFF
>TRBJ1-4|once|.|TRBV7-9
TGTGCCAGCAGCTTACAGGGTTCGGCTAATGAAAAACTGTTTTTT
CASSLQGSANEKLFF
>TRBJ1-3|.|TRBD1|TRBV19
TGTGCCAGTAGCCTTACAGGGGGGAGAACAGAGGGCACCATATATTTT
CASSLTGGRTEGTIYF
>TRBJ2-1|.|TRBD2|TRBV29-1
TGCAGCGTTGGAGGACTAGATTTCCTCAATGAGCAGTTCTTC
CSVGGLDFLNEQFF
>TRBJ2-1|.|TRBD2|TRBV7-2
TGTGCCAGCAGCGTACGACTAGCGGGTCCCTACAATGAGCAGTTCTTC
CASSVRLAGPYNEQFF
>TRBJ1-1|.|TRBD1|TRBV14
TGTGCCAGCAGCCAAGGACAGGGGGCAACCCTACCCTTGAACACTGAAGCTTTCTTT
CASSQGQGATLPLNTEAFF
>TRBJ1-1|.|TRBD1|TRBV25-1
TGTGCCAGCAGTGCTTACAGGGGAGAAGCTTTCTTT
CASSAYRGEAFF
>TRBJ2-5|.|.|TRBV19
TGTGCCAGTAGTATAGATCGCAGGGGTCAAGAGACCCAGTACTTC
CASSIDRRGQETQYF
>TRBJ2-1|.|TRBD2|TRBV7-2
TGTGCCAGCAGTCGTAGCGGGAACAATGAGCAGTTCTTC
CASSRSGNNEQFF
>TRBJ1-5|.|.|TRBV6-5
TGTGCCAGCAGAACCAGGGGTGTCAATCAGCCCCAGCATTTT
CASRTRGVNQPQHF
>TRBJ1-2|.|.|TRBV25-1
TGTGCCAGCAGTGAAACGGTGGACTATGGCTACACCTTC
CASSETVDYGYTF
>TRBJ2-5|.|TRBD1|TRBV4-2
TGTGCCAGCAGCCAAGATCCGGGACAGGGGGTGGGAGAGACCCAGTACTTC
CASSQDPGQGVGETQYF
>TRBJ2-7|.|TRBD1|TRBV28
TGTGCCAGCAGTTCCCCCGGGACAGGGAACAACGAGCAGTACTTC
CASSSPGTGNNEQYF